Listed below are T cell receptor beta chains from one sample, sequenced in a study of siplizumab effects on memory and regulatory T cells. Profiling relied on immunoSEQ multiplex PCR, and the TCRdb table lists in-frame clones only, not all of them. This repertoire shows 40,000 to 45,000 clones, roughly 90% found once; its top ten account for about 0.25%. Sequencing was done on a sample of naive CD4+ T cells sorted from blood. These receptor sequences come from a human donor in good health. CDR3s include the opening cysteine and the closing phenylalanine or tryptophan.

cdr3_length	j_call	v_call	cdr3_aa
11	TRBJ1-2	TRBV6-6	CASGANYGYTF
14	TRBJ1-2	TRBV5-1	CASSGTGTGDGYTF
15	TRBJ2-7	TRBV12-5	CASGLIGQGGYEQYF
14	TRBJ1-5	TRBV7-9	CASSEAGEDQPQHF
13	TRBJ2-7	TRBV15	CATSRDASYEQYF
13	TRBJ1-5	TRBV19	CATLTGDTQPQHF
14	TRBJ2-1	TRBV25-1	CASRGPYPYNEQFF
16	TRBJ2-7	TRBV7-8	CASSLRTGGDSYEQYF
16	TRBJ1-1	TRBV9	CASSVGSRYHGTEAFF
13	TRBJ2-5	TRBV19	CASSIAGQETQYF
11	TRBJ1-1	TRBV20-1	CSARDYREAFF
14	TRBJ1-1	TRBV5-6	CASSLEPRGTEAFF
15	TRBJ2-3	TRBV5-1	CASRQAGGHQDTQYF
16	TRBJ2-7	TRBV5-1	CASSPQGGSNTYEQYF
15	TRBJ2-7	TRBV30	CAWRGAGAGSYEQYF
15	TRBJ1-6	TRBV6-5	CASSYWDTEGSPLHF
15	TRBJ1-1	TRBV6-5	CASSHPNSGGMRAFF
15	TRBJ1-5	TRBV6-1	CASSESQGWNQPQHF
15	TRBJ2-7	TRBV4-2	CASSQLEVRGAEQYF
13	TRBJ2-7	TRBV7-9	CASSLLQGYEQYF
17	TRBJ2-7	TRBV5-8	CASSPGPLKSPSYEQYF
15	TRBJ2-2	TRBV29-1	CSVEHQGPNTGELFF
16	TRBJ2-1	TRBV6-1	CASSERLAGGWNEQFF
15	TRBJ1-2	TRBV4-1	CASSQVFDRTYGYTF
15	TRBJ2-7	TRBV7-9	CASSLVAGGLYEQYF
18	TRBJ2-6	TRBV28	CASRDADRGFSGANVLTF
14	TRBJ2-1	TRBV7-2	CASRPNSGYNEQFF
18	TRBJ2-5	TRBV11-2	CASSLESIAGFTQETQYF